This T cell receptor (beta chain) was sequenced during a study of long-term antiretroviral therapy in people with HIV. Study results and caveats: Clones expanded before ART dominated the repertoire at all time points.

Version v3.0 of the immunoSEQ assay was performed at survey level. This table comes from immunoSEQ multiplex PCR, and its TCRdb copy is limited to in-frame clones, with some not included. The sample has some 30,000 clones, 85% to 90% seen once; the top ten hold about 3.6%. The CDR3 is 13 residues long. Between the trimmed V and J ends, which lost 4 bases and 4 bases, there was a span of 12 bases. A word on this clone: What it binds is not known.

The chain employs TRBV5-7 and TRBJ2-7; D unresolved. TRBV5-7 is identified as an open reading frame with a role that is uncertain. The sequenced sample was unsorted PBMCs, obtained 1.8 years after starting antiretroviral therapy. This clonotype was obtained from a woman aged 18-35 years with HIV. Written as DNA, the CDR3 is TGTGCCAGCAGCGCCCCGACACGTTACGAGCAGTACTTC. Protein: CASSAPTRYEQYF.